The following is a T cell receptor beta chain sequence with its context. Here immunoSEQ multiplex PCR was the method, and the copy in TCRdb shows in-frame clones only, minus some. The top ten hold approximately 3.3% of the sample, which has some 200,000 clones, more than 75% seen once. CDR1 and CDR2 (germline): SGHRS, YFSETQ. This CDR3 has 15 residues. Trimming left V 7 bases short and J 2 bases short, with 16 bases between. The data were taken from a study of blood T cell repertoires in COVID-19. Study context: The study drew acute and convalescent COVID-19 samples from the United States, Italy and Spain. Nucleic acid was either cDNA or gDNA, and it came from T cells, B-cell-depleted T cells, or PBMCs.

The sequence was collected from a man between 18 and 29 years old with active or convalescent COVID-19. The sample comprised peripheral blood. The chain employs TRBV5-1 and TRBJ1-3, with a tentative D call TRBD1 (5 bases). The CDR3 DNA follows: TGCGCCAGCGCTTCGTCAGGGAAAGCTGGAAACACCATATATTTT. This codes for CASASSGKAGNTIYF.